The 17 T cell receptor beta chains below come from one sample, sequenced in a study of T cell changes during pregnancy in multiple sclerosis. Here immunoSEQ multiplex PCR was the method, and the copy in TCRdb shows in-frame clones only, minus some. The data show 55,000 to 70,000 clones, about 90% seen once. The sequencing used peripheral blood, collected in the second trimester of pregnancy. These receptors originate from a female donor in good health, enrolled as a control in a pregnancy study.

The chain uses TRBV2 and TRBJ2-5; 9 nucleotides line up with TRBD2. Germline assignment: CDR1 SNHLY and CDR2 FYNNEI. The CDR3 has 14 residues. The V gene end was trimmed by 3 bases and the J gene end by 7 bases; junction bases not matched to a gene: 6. The CDR3 DNA sequence: TGTGCCAGCAGTGAGGTAGCGGGGGTTGGGACCCAGTACTTC. It encodes CASSEVAGVGTQYF.

The chain has TRBV14 and TRBJ2-7, with 8 positions matching TRBD1. Germline CDR1 reads SGHDN; CDR2 reads FVKESK. The CDR3 has 15 residues. J was trimmed by 1 base and V by 5 bases; bases with no gene match: 7. CDR3 DNA sequence: TGTGCCAGCAGCTCCGGGACAGGAGTTTCCTACGAGCAGTACTTC. Amino acids: CASSSGTGVSYEQYF. Looking up the rest from reference TRBV14 and TRBJ2-7 gives the full variable domain: EAGVTQFPSHSVIEKGQTVTLRCDPISGHDNLYWYRRVMGKEIKFLLHFVKESKQDESGMPNNRFLAERTGGTYSTLKVQPAELEDSGVYFCASSSGTGVSYEQYFGPGTRLTVT.

This chain connects TRBV28 to TRBJ1-1, with a tentative D call TRBD1 (6 bases). The CDR3 sequence is 14 residues long. With 2 bases removed from V and 8 bases from J, the gap between germline ends came to 15 bases. CDR1 is MDHEN, CDR2 SYDVKM, per germline. The CDR3 nucleotides read TGTGCCAGCAGTTTACGCGTGGGTGGGACAGAAGCTTTCTTT. Encoded protein: CASSLRVGGTEAFF.

The V gene is TRBV19, the J gene TRBJ1-1; D unclear. Trimming removed 3 bases at V and 0 bases at J, with 14 bases between. Germline V gives CDR1 LNHDA, CDR2 SQIVND (reference sequence). The CDR3 has 16 amino acids. In nucleotides, the CDR3 is TGTGCCAGTAGTATCGAGGCCAGTGTAATGAACACTGAAGCTTTCTTT. Its protein is CASSIEASVMNTEAFF.

V usage is TRBV28 and J usage is TRBJ1-5; the match to TRBD1 covers 8 bases. CDR1 is MDHEN and CDR2 is SYDVKM in the germline V gene. Trimming at V came to 4 bases and at J to 5 bases, leaving 10 bases not matched to a gene. The CDR3 is 16 amino acids. The CDR3 sequence: CASSSLTGGGDQPQHF. The CDR3 region has the DNA TGTGCCAGCAGTTCCCTTACAGGGGGTGGTGATCAGCCCCAGCATTTT.

This clone has only a few counts. The genes are TRBV4-2 and TRBJ1-6, with TRBD1 matching 7 bases. The CDR3 covers 15 residues. CDR1 is LGHNA and CDR2 is YNFKEQ in the germline V gene. The trim removed 1 base at V and 9 bases at J, leaving 6 bases unmatched. CDR3 nucleotide sequence: TGTGCCAGCAGCCAAGCCGGGACAGAGCTTTCACCCCTCCACTTT. Translating gives CASSQAGTELSPLHF.

The V call is TRBV28, the J call TRBJ2-6; 7 bases align to TRBD2. J gave up 2 bases and V 2 bases, and 0 bases lay outside the gene matches. CDR1 and CDR2 (germline): MDHEN, SYDVKM. The length of the CDR3 is 15 residues. In DNA form, the CDR3 reads TGTGCCAGCAGTTTAGGGGGGGCTGGGGCCAACGTCCTGACTTTC. Protein: CASSLGGAGANVLTF.

The CDR3: CASKDRGMNTEAFF. The CDR3 nucleotides read TGTGCCAGCAAAGACAGGGGTATGAACACTGAAGCTTTCTTT. The genes are TRBV6-1 and TRBJ1-1; 8 nucleotides align to TRBD1. The length of the CDR3 is 14 residues. Germline CDR1 is MNHNS and CDR2 is SASEGT. Trimming took 7 bases from V and 0 from J; bases not matched to a gene: 4.

The V gene is TRBV19, the J gene TRBJ1-6, with TRBD1 as a possible D gene (5 bases). The CDR3 loop spans 16 amino acids. In germline, CDR1 is LNHDA, CDR2 SQIVND (reference sequence). V lost 5 bases and J lost 10, with 21 bases in between. CDR3: CASSDPTGAVESPLHF. The CDR3 nucleotides are TGTGCCAGTAGTGATCCTACAGGAGCAGTAGAATCACCCCTCCACTTT.

The CDR3 bases are TGTGCCAGCAGCCAAGATAACAGGGGGGCGTTCACTGAAGCTTTCTTT. Residues: CASSQDNRGAFTEAFF. The rearrangement uses TRBV14 and TRBJ1-1; TRBD1 matches 8 bases. Germline lookup yields CDR1 SGHDN and CDR2 FVKESK. There are 16 residues in the CDR3. V shed 0 bases, J shed 4 bases, and the junction held 7 bases outside the gene matches. Combining the CDR3 with reference TRBV14 and TRBJ1-1 gives the whole variable domain EAGVTQFPSHSVIEKGQTVTLRCDPISGHDNLYWYRRVMGKEIKFLLHFVKESKQDESGMPNNRFLAERTGGTYSTLKVQPAELEDSGVYFCASSQDNRGAFTEAFFGQGTRLTVV.

The chain employs TRBV6-4 and TRBJ2-2; perhaps TRBD2 as D (6 bases). This CDR3 region has 14 residues. Germline CDR1 reads MRHNA; CDR2 reads SNTAGT. V lost 5 bases to trimming and J lost 1 base, with 8 bases between them. As DNA, the CDR3 is TGTGCCAGCAGTCCCGGGAGGAACACCGGGGAGCTGTTTTTT. This translates into CASSPGRNTGELFF.

V and J are TRBV29-1 and TRBJ2-7; D is perhaps TRBD1 (6 bases). This CDR3 is built from 12 residues. Germline V gene lookup returns CDR1 SQVTM and CDR2 ANQGSEA. V gave up 6 bases and J gave up 7 bases, with 16 bases separating them. CDR3 residues: CSVTQGSLEQYF. CDR3 bases: TGCAGCGTCACACAGGGTTCCTTGGAGCAGTACTTC.

The gene calls are TRBV6-1 and TRBJ2-7; no definite D call. In germline, CDR1 is MNHNS, CDR2 SASEGT. The CDR3 spans 13 residues. V lost 2 bases and J 0 bases, leaving 5 bases between the germline ends. CDR3: CASSETASYEQYF. CDR3 bases: TGTGCCAGCAGTGAAACAGCCTCCTACGAGCAGTACTTC.

The V and J genes are TRBV28 and TRBJ1-5, with TRBD1 identical over 10 bases. Germline V gene sequence: CDR1 MDHEN, CDR2 SYDVKM. The CDR3 is made up of 15 amino acids. V trimming: 5 bases; J trimming: 4 bases; junction bases outside the gene matches: 5. The CDR3 DNA is TGTGCCAGCAGTGGGACAGGGGATATGAATCAGCCCCAGCATTTT. Its protein is CASSGTGDMNQPQHF.

The CDR3 sequence: CASNGRPTDTQYF. The CDR3 DNA follows: TGTGCCAGCAACGGGAGGCCCACAGATACGCAGTATTTT. The chain employs TRBV28 and TRBJ2-3; the match to TRBD2 covers 7 bases. CDR1 and CDR2 (germline): MDHEN, SYDVKM. This CDR3 is built from 13 residues. With 7 bases clipped from V and 2 bases from J, the junction kept 3 bases outside the gene matches.

The chain carries TRBV9 and TRBJ2-1; 10 bases are a match to TRBD2. V shed 0 bases, J shed 7 bases, and the junction held 7 bases outside the gene matches. The CDR3 contains 16 residues. Germline V gene data show CDR1 as SGDLS and CDR2 as YYNGEE. The CDR3 nucleotides are TGTGCCAGCAGCGTAGGTCCAGCGGGAGGGCAGAATGAGCAGTTCTTC. Amino acid sequence: CASSVGPAGGQNEQFF.

About this clone itself: At one of its ends the junction is not consistent with the germline gene, which may arise from a read error. This rearrangement joins TRBV7-7 to TRBJ2-1, with 11 bases identical to TRBD2. CDR3 length: 14 residues. The germline V gene encodes CDR1 SSHAT and CDR2 FNYEAQ (reference sequence). The CDR3 spells CASSLTSGVNEQFF. DNA for the CDR3: TGTGCTAGCAGCTTGACTAGCGGGGTCAATGAGCAGTTCTTC. Full variable domain (outside the CDR3, taken from reference TRBV7-7 and TRBJ2-1): GAGVSQSPRYKVTKRGQDVTLRCDPISSHATLYWYQQALGQGPEFLTYFNYEAQPDKSGLPSDRFSAERPEGSISTLTIQRTEQRDSAMYRCASSLTSGVNEQFFGPGTRLTVL.